This T cell receptor (beta chain) was captured by sequencing in a study of shared clonotypes between healthy human individuals. Sequencing was performed with immunoSEQ multiplex PCR; in TCRdb, only in-frame clones are kept and a portion is missing. The data show hundreds of thousands of clones, 90% to 96% seen once. The CDR3 length is 14 residues. V shed 3 bases and J shed 8 bases, with 14 bases lying between them. Germline CDR1 and CDR2: MNHNS and SASEGT. The TCR sequence derives from a woman aged 25 to 39 in good health. The V call is TRBV6-1, the J call TRBJ2-1; D gene unclear. The specimen was naive CD4+ T cells sorted from blood. Subset: CD45RA+ positively selected. CDR3 loop: CASSEGRRRHEQFF. CDR3 sequence (DNA): TGTGCCAGCAGTGAGGGCCGACGGAGACATGAGCAGTTCTTC.